The 23 T cell receptor beta chains given below trace back to one sample, sequenced in a study of response to subunit inactivated influenza vaccine. One entry per CDR3 protein results from TCRdb running MiXCR on the RT-PCR reads. Seen here are over 400,000 distinct CDR3 sequences, approximately 9.9% observed once, and the top ten hold 9.5% to 15%. The sample consisted of PBMCs from blood, taken 40 to 50 days after vaccination. The receptors stem from a man over 45 who received an inactivated influenza vaccine.

The rearrangement joins TRBV5-6 to TRBJ2-5, with D possibly TRBD1 on 6 matching bases. V was pared by 5 bases and J by 9 bases, with 17 bases between. CDR3 length: 13 amino acids. From germline, CDR1 is SGHDT and CDR2 YYEEEE. This chain's CDR3 is CASSPRRQGSQYF. In nucleotides, the CDR3 is TGTGCCAGCAGTCCTAGGAGGCAGGGGTCCCAGTACTTC.

In this sample, this clonotype turned up many times. The chain links TRBV12-3 or TRBV12-4 to TRBJ2-7; D tentatively fits TRBD1 or TRBD2 (6 bases each). This CDR3 has 14 residues. With 7 bases removed from V and 0 bases from J, the gap between germline ends came to 13 bases. CDR3 sequence reads: CASKRGESSYEQYF. The DNA for the CDR3 is TGTGCCAGCAAAAGGGGGGAGAGCTCCTACGAGCAGTACTTC.

This clonotype was counted many times. The chain joins TRBV5-1 to TRBJ2-3, with D unclear. Germline values: CDR1 SGHRS, CDR2 YFSETQ. Trimming stripped 1 base from V and 9 bases from J, with 12 bases between. This CDR3 comprises 13 residues. CDR3 coding DNA: TGCGCCAGCAGCTTGTTGGGTGAAGTAACGCAGTATTTT. It is translated as CASSLLGEVTQYF.

This clonotype turned up a few times. The chain employs TRBV9 and TRBJ2-3; possible D gene TRBD1, 6 bases. CDR1 and CDR2 from the germline V gene are SGDLS and YYNGEE. The CDR3 spans 16 residues. Trimming took off 0 bases at V and 4 bases at J, with 15 bases between the two ends. The chain's CDR3 is CASSVVSGAEADTQYF. In DNA form, the CDR3 reads TGTGCCAGCAGCGTAGTTTCAGGGGCCGAGGCAGATACGCAGTATTTT.

This sequence joins TRBV2 and TRBJ2-1; D is perhaps TRBD2 (5 bases). From germline, CDR1 is SNHLY and CDR2 FYNNEI. V shed 6 bases and J shed 4 bases, with 10 bases lying between them. The CDR3 totals 13 residues. The CDR3 coding sequence is TGTGCCAGCAGGGAGGACCCGTACAATGAGCAGTTCTTC. Encoded protein: CASREDPYNEQFF.

This clonotype was counted only a few times. The V gene is TRBV7-2, the J gene TRBJ1-2; possibly TRBD1 for D (6 bases). The CDR3 contains 13 residues. Per the germline V gene, CDR1 is SGHTA and CDR2 is FQGNSA. V was shortened by 5 bases and J by 7 bases, with 14 bases between the two germline ends. The CDR3 DNA reads TGTGCCAGCAGCAAACAGGGTTATAGTGGCTACACCTTC. Translating gives CASSKQGYSGYTF. The full variable domain, completed using reference TRBV7-2 and TRBJ1-2, is GAGVSQSPSNKVTEKGKDVELRCDPISGHTALYWYRQSLGQGLEFLIYFQGNSAPDKSGLPSDRFSAERTGGSVSTLTIQRTQQEDSAVYLCASSKQGYSGYTFGSGTRLTVV.

There are a few counts of this clonotype. The rearrangement uses TRBV12-3 or TRBV12-4 and TRBJ2-1, with 9 bases matching TRBD2. The length of the CDR3 is 15 residues. J lost 8 bases, V lost 3 bases, and 8 bases had no gene match. The chain's CDR3 is CASSFPRREGHEQFF. Here the CDR3 DNA reads TGTGCCAGCAGTTTCCCTAGGCGGGAGGGTCATGAGCAGTTCTTC.

The table lists this clonotype with a few counts. This chain links TRBV20-1 with TRBJ2-7; perhaps TRBD1 as D (6 bases). Trimming stripped 3 bases from V and 1 base from J, with 16 bases between. The CDR3 loop spans 15 amino acids. Germline V CDR1 and CDR2: DFQATT, SNEGSKA (reference sequence). The CDR3 is CSASGDITRSYEQYF. The CDR3, as DNA: TGCAGTGCTAGTGGGGACATTACAAGGTCCTACGAGCAGTACTTC.

The CDR3: CASSQRTGSKFF. CDR3 nucleotides: TGTGCCAGCAGCCAGAGGACAGGGAGCAAGTTCTTC. V is TRBV7-8 and J is TRBJ2-1; 8 bases match TRBD1. The CDR3 runs to 12 residues. The V gene's germline CDR1 is SGHVS and CDR2 FQNEAQ. V shed 5 bases, J shed 14 bases, and the junction held 8 bases outside the gene matches.

This clonotype was observed a few times. The rearrangement links TRBV10-3 to TRBJ1-2, with 10 bases identical to TRBD1. The CDR3 sequence is 14 residues long. CDR1 is ENHRY and CDR2 is SYGVKD in the germline V gene. J was trimmed by 2 bases and V by 4 bases; bases with no gene match: 1. CDR3 nucleotide sequence: TGTGCCATCAGTGGGGACAGGGGAAACTATGGCTACACCTTC. Translated: CAISGDRGNYGYTF.

This clonotype has more than one count but fewer than ten. The chain joins TRBV20-1 to TRBJ2-1; 10 bases are a match to TRBD2. With 1 base clipped from V and 6 bases from J, the junction kept 6 bases outside the gene matches. The germline V gene encodes CDR1 DFQATT and CDR2 SNEGSKA (reference sequence). The CDR3 totals 15 residues. In nucleotides, the CDR3 is TGCAGTGCTAGAGCTGGGACTAGCGTCCGCAATGAGCAGTTCTTC. Its translation: CSARAGTSVRNEQFF.

This clonotype was seen a handful of times. The V and J genes are TRBV6-1 and TRBJ2-3; 8 nucleotides line up with TRBD2. Germline V gene sequence: CDR1 MNHNS, CDR2 SASEGT. The CDR3 consists of 14 residues. After removal of 6 bases from V and 3 bases from J, the junction contained 5 bases not matched to a gene. In DNA form, the CDR3 reads TGTGCCAGCAGGACGCGGGGGGTGACAGATACGCAGTATTTT. This gives the protein CASRTRGVTDTQYF.

In this sample, this clonotype turned up many times. The V gene is TRBV7-6, the J gene TRBJ2-3; D remains unclear. Germline V gene sequence: CDR1 SGHVS, CDR2 FNYEAQ. V dropped 3 bases and J dropped 6 bases, with 10 bases sitting between them. This CDR3 is built from 13 residues. The CDR3 region is CASSFASRDTQYF. As DNA, the CDR3 is TGTGCCAGCAGCTTCGCGAGTCGCGATACGCAGTATTTT.

This chain uses TRBV4-1 with TRBJ2-3; TRBD2 agrees at 11 bases. The junction had 4 bases not matched to a gene; V was cut back by 1 base and J by 4 bases. Looked up from germline, CDR1 is MGHRA and CDR2 is YSYEKL. The CDR3 runs to 16 residues. DNA for the CDR3: TGCGCCAGCAGCCAAGGACTAGCGGGGATCGCAGATACGCAGTATTTT. It translates to CASSQGLAGIADTQYF.

This clonotype was counted between two and nine times. The V call is TRBV4-1, the J call TRBJ2-1; D is possibly TRBD1 (5 bases). CDR3 length equals 14 residues. The germline V gene encodes CDR1 MGHRA and CDR2 YSYEKL. Deletions cut 1 base from V and 9 bases from J, with 13 bases between. The DNA of the CDR3 is TGCGCCAGCAGCCAAGCCCCAGGGTACGGTGAGCAGTTCTTC. This encodes CASSQAPGYGEQFF.

This chain joins TRBV14 and TRBJ2-7; the match to TRBD2 covers 12 bases. V trimming: 6 bases; J trimming: 5 bases; junction bases outside the gene matches: 5. Germline assignment: CDR1 SGHDN and CDR2 FVKESK. The CDR3 totals 14 residues. CDR3 DNA sequence: TGTGCCAGCAGTCGACTAGCGGGAGCCCACGAGCAGTACTTC. It is translated as CASSRLAGAHEQYF.

As DNA, the CDR3 is TGTGCCAGCAGTTACTCGCAGGGCGATGCCTACGAGCAGTACTTC. This codes for CASSYSQGDAYEQYF. The chain couples TRBV6-2 or TRBV6-3 to TRBJ2-7; TRBD1 is a possible D gene (5 bases). The CDR3 runs to 15 residues. In germline, CDR1 is MNHEY, CDR2 SVGEGT. Trimming took 0 bases from V and 2 from J, leaving 11 bases between them.

The gene calls are TRBV9 and TRBJ2-7; tentatively, D is TRBD1 (5 bases). The germline V gene encodes CDR1 SGDLS and CDR2 YYNGEE. Deletions cut 3 bases from V and 3 bases from J, with 13 bases between. The CDR3 is 14 residues long. The CDR3 reads CASSADSSGYEQYF. CDR3 bases: TGTGCCAGCAGCGCCGACAGTTCTGGCTACGAGCAGTACTTC.

The chain uses TRBV11-2 and TRBJ2-5; 8 bases align to TRBD2. CDR3 length: 13 residues. Germline values: CDR1 SGHAT, CDR2 FQNNGV. The CDR3 DNA sequence: TGTGTTAGCAGGCGGGGGGCGACGGAGACCCAGTACTTC. Protein product: CVSRRGATETQYF.

This rearrangement joins TRBV7-8 to TRBJ2-2, with TRBD2 identical over 14 bases. CDR3 length: 16 residues. V dropped 5 bases and J dropped 4; count of bases not matched to a gene: 3. CDR1 is SGHVS and CDR2 is FQNEAQ in the germline V gene. The CDR3 DNA reads as TGTGCCAGCAGCCATGGGACTAGCGGGGGCACCGGGGAGCTGTTTTTT. Translation: CASSHGTSGGTGELFF.

This clonotype was seen a few times. The chain has TRBV28 and TRBJ1-5, with 7 bases fitting TRBD1. V lost 2 bases, J lost 1 base, and 5 bases stayed unmatched. Germline CDR1 and CDR2: MDHEN and SYDVKM. The CDR3 has 16 amino acids. CDR3 in amino acids: CASSLPGTASNQPQHF. In DNA form, the CDR3 reads TGTGCCAGCAGTTTACCTGGGACAGCCAGCAATCAGCCCCAGCATTTT.

V is TRBV11-2 and J is TRBJ1-3; D gene ambiguous. The CDR3 loop spans 14 amino acids. The germline CDR1 and CDR2 sequences are SGHAT and FQNNGV. Trimming left V 0 bases short and J 0 bases short, with 3 bases between. The CDR3 region is CASSLESSGNTIYF. The CDR3 region has the DNA TGTGCCAGCAGCTTAGAGAGCTCTGGAAACACCATATATTTT.

This clonotype has only a few counts. This chain joins TRBV5-1 and TRBJ2-5, with 7 bases fitting TRBD1. The CDR3 consists of 14 residues. Trimming removed 4 bases from V and 3 bases from J; junction bases left unmatched: 6. CDR1 SGHRS and CDR2 YFSETQ come from the germline V gene. The CDR3 DNA follows: TGCGCCAGCAGCCCAGACAGGGCCGAAGAGACCCAGTACTTC. The encoded protein is CASSPDRAEETQYF.